The 19 T cell receptor beta chains given below trace back to one sample, sequenced in a study of cytomegalovirus exposure and HLA in healthy donors (dated by TCRdb to the late 2010s). The library came from the immunoSEQ multiplex PCR assay. In TCRdb, the immuneACCESS table is reduced to in-frame sequences with V and J assigned. These tables do not hold every clone; where another copy was compared, an unresolved V gene accounts for under half, and the others remain unexplained. The sample yields some 71,000 clones; 94% were counted once. The biggest ten clones account for more than 1% of the sample. Material for sequencing was PBMCs. The receptors stem from a woman aged 18-29 years in good health and CMV-seronegative.

The J gene is TRBJ2-3, the V gene TRBV6-6; 9 bases agree with TRBD1. Germline values: CDR1 MNHNY, CDR2 SVGAGI (reference sequence). The CDR3 sequence is 15 residues long. With 4 bases clipped from V and 6 bases from J, the junction kept 8 bases outside the gene matches. CDR3 region: CASSWGTGNLDTQYF. DNA for the CDR3: TGTGCCAGCAGTTGGGGGACAGGGAATTTGGATACGCAGTATTTT.

The chain joins TRBV6-6 to TRBJ2-7; TRBD2 matches at 7 bases. Germline assignment: CDR1 MNHNY and CDR2 SVGAGI (reference sequence). Unmatched junction bases numbered 8, after V lost 0 bases and J lost 3 bases. The CDR3 totals 16 residues. The CDR3 DNA is TGTGCCAGCAGTTACTCTCTTGGCGGGAGTGACTACGAGCAGTACTTC. It encodes CASSYSLGGSDYEQYF.

The chain links TRBV27 to TRBJ2-1; tentative D call: TRBD1 (6 bases). Germline CDR1 MNHEY, CDR2 SMNVEV (reference sequence). This CDR3 is 16 amino acids long. The germline V and J ends were trimmed by 6 bases and 5 bases, with 20 bases remaining between them. The CDR3 sequence: CASRPRGGVLNNEQFF. CDR3 DNA: TGTGCCAGCAGGCCCCGAGGGGGAGTACTCAACAATGAGCAGTTCTTC.

In nucleotides, the CDR3 is TGCGCCAGCAGCCCACCGGGACAGGTGAACTATGGCTACACCTTC. It encodes CASSPPGQVNYGYTF. V gene TRBV4-1 combines with J gene TRBJ1-2; 8 bases match TRBD1. The germline V gene has CDR1 MGHRA and CDR2 YSYEKL. Germline trimming cut 4 bases from V and 2 bases from J; bases unmatched to any gene: 6. The CDR3 totals 15 residues.

In DNA form, the CDR3 reads TGTGCCAGCACCGGGACAGGGCGCTCCTACGAGCAGTACTTC. Translation: CASTGTGRSYEQYF. The V call is TRBV5-6, the J call TRBJ2-7; 9 nucleotides match TRBD1. V dropped 6 bases and J dropped 0; count of bases not matched to a gene: 4. The CDR3 covers 14 residues. CDR1 and CDR2 from the germline V gene are SGHDT and YYEEEE.

This rearrangement joins TRBV4-1 to TRBJ1-5; 7 nucleotides match TRBD1. Trimming cost V 4 bases and J 9 bases; bases outside gene matches: 12. From germline, CDR1 is MGHRA and CDR2 YSYEKL. This CDR3 contains 15 residues. For the CDR3, the DNA is TGCGCCAGCAGCCTAAGAGAGACAGGGATAGGGCCCCAGCATTTT. It encodes CASSLRETGIGPQHF.

V gene TRBV28 combines with J gene TRBJ2-7; TRBD1 matches at 9 bases. The germline CDR1 and CDR2 sequences are MDHEN and SYDVKM. The CDR3 spans 15 residues. With V trimmed by 6 bases and J by 3 bases, 9 bases remained unmatched. The CDR3 region has the DNA TGTGCCAGCAGACCAACCGGGACAGGGCTCTACGAGCAGTACTTC. Translating gives CASRPTGTGLYEQYF.

V gene TRBV30 combines with J gene TRBJ2-1, with TRBD2 identical over 9 bases. V lost 0 bases and J lost 8; bases outside the gene matches: 5. In germline, CDR1 is GTSNPN, CDR2 SVGIG (reference sequence). The CDR3 covers 14 residues. CDR3: CAWSVGLALDEQFF. The CDR3 bases are TGTGCCTGGAGTGTGGGACTAGCTCTAGATGAGCAGTTCTTC.

The rearrangement uses TRBV6-5 and TRBJ1-2; 7 nucleotides match TRBD1. Germline trimming cut 5 bases from V and 1 base from J; bases unmatched to any gene: 7. The CDR3 covers 15 residues. CDR1 MNHEY and CDR2 SVGAGI come from the germline V gene. This CDR3 reads CASSHRTGYNYGYTF. CDR3 in DNA: TGTGCCAGCAGTCATCGGACAGGTTATAACTATGGCTACACCTTC.

This rearrangement joins TRBV19 to TRBJ1-5; tentatively, D is TRBD1 (5 bases). The CDR3 sequence is 15 residues long. From germline, CDR1 is LNHDA and CDR2 SQIVND (reference sequence). V shed 3 bases and J shed 5 bases, with 14 bases lying between them. The CDR3 here is CASSIRGLEYQPQHF. CDR3 in DNA: TGTGCCAGTAGTATCCGGGGGTTAGAGTATCAGCCCCAGCATTTT.

The V and J genes are TRBV13 and TRBJ2-6; TRBD2 matches at 9 bases. Trimming cost V 8 bases and J 2 bases; bases outside gene matches: 10. The CDR3 contains 17 residues. Germline V gives CDR1 PRHDT, CDR2 FYEKMQ (reference sequence). The CDR3 here is CASRRGAGGTGANVLTF. As DNA, the CDR3 is TGTGCCAGCCGCAGGGGAGCGGGAGGAACTGGGGCCAACGTCCTGACTTTC.

About this clone: One end of the junction varies from germline; a read error may be responsible. The J gene is TRBJ2-7, the V gene TRBV28; D possibly corresponds to TRBD1 (5 bases). The CDR3 extends over 13 amino acids. Germline CDR1 reads MDHEN; CDR2 reads SYDVKM. The CDR3 sequence: CASGFRVNYEQYF. Written as DNA, the CDR3 is TGTGCCAGCGGTTTCAGGGTCAACTACGAGCAGTACTTC.

This sequence joins TRBV6-6 and TRBJ2-1, with 11 bases identical to TRBD2. In germline, CDR1 is MNHNY, CDR2 SVGAGI (reference sequence). Trimming cost V 5 bases and J 5 bases; bases outside gene matches: 5. The CDR3 consists of 15 residues. The CDR3 DNA reads TGTGCCAGCAGTAAGACTAGCGGGACAGACAATGAGCAGTTCTTC. This gives the protein CASSKTSGTDNEQFF.

The chain couples TRBV5-1 to TRBJ2-3; 12 bases match TRBD2. Germline V gene data show CDR1 as SGHRS and CDR2 as YFSETQ. CDR3 length: 17 residues. J gave up 3 bases and V 4 bases, and 9 bases lay outside the gene matches. This CDR3 reads CASSPRLAGVRTDTQYF. The CDR3 DNA is TGCGCCAGCAGCCCCCGACTAGCGGGGGTGAGGACAGATACGCAGTATTTT.

V gene TRBV6-5 combines with J gene TRBJ2-2, with D hard to call. In germline, CDR1 is MNHEY, CDR2 SVGAGI. The V end was cut by 4 bases, the J end by 3 bases, with 6 bases between. The CDR3 loop spans 13 amino acids. The CDR3 protein is CASSLSDTGELFF. DNA for the CDR3: TGTGCCAGCAGTTTGAGTGACACCGGGGAGCTGTTTTTT.

The V call is TRBV27, the J call TRBJ2-3; TRBD2 aligns across 12 bases. The CDR3 contains 15 residues. J was trimmed by 4 bases and V by 5 bases; bases with no gene match: 4. CDR1 is MNHEY and CDR2 is SMNVEV in the germline V gene (reference sequence). The DNA of the CDR3 is TGTGCCAGCAGTGTCGGGACTAGCGGGTCAGATACGCAGTATTTT. Translating gives CASSVGTSGSDTQYF.

CDR3: CSGSDSYGYTF. The CDR3, as DNA: TGCAGCGGAAGCGACAGCTATGGCTACACCTTC. V gene TRBV29-1 combines with J gene TRBJ1-2; tentative D call: TRBD1 (5 bases). The CDR3 has 11 amino acids. The V end lost 7 bases, the J end lost 4 bases, and 10 bases lay between the germline ends. The germline V gene encodes CDR1 SQVTM and CDR2 ANQGSEA.

The chain recombines TRBV11-2 with TRBJ2-1; possible D gene TRBD2, 7 bases. Germline assignment: CDR1 SGHAT and CDR2 FQNNGV. V lost 0 bases and J 4 bases, leaving 13 bases between the germline ends. CDR3 length: 16 residues. In nucleotides, the CDR3 is TGTGCCAGCAGCTTAGAAGTCGGGGGGCTGTACAATGAGCAGTTCTTC. The encoded protein is CASSLEVGGLYNEQFF.

The chain combines TRBV29-1 with TRBJ1-5; no reliable D call. V was pared by 4 bases and J by 4 bases, with 8 bases between. This CDR3 comprises 12 residues. The germline gives CDR1 SQVTM, CDR2 ANQGSEA. CDR3 coding DNA: TGCAGCGTTGGTGGGCAGAATCAGCCCCAGCATTTT. Translating gives CSVGGQNQPQHF.